The entry that follows covers one T cell receptor beta chain sequence. The antigen is unknown. Vbeta (60) and Jbeta (13) primers were used in the PCR. TCRdb keeps only in-frame clones here, not all; method: immunoSEQ multiplex PCR. Of more than 100,000 clones in the sample, roughly 14% were seen once. The CDR3 loop spans 14 amino acids. Germline values: CDR1 SGDLS, CDR2 YYNGEE. The V gene end was trimmed by 2 bases and the J gene end by 5 bases; junction bases not matched to a gene: 6. This record comes from a study of cytomegalovirus exposure and HLA in healthy donors. Study-level findings and limits: Common viral pathogens (according to a later analysis) appeared linked to several of the most significant clusters. Some TCR beta chains (more than 150 of them) were listed as cytomegalovirus-associated. In a later analysis, V- and J-gene trimming of beta chains associated with a DCLRE1C missense variant, replicated independently.

The chain joins TRBV9 to TRBJ2-7, with TRBD2 identical over 8 bases. This receptor was identified in a woman aged 18-30 years in good health and CMV-seronegative. Input material: PBMCs. The DNA for the CDR3 is TGTGCCAGCAGCGTCTCCGGGACTAGGGACGAGCAGTACTTC. Protein product: CASSVSGTRDEQYF. Complete variable domain (other parts from reference TRBV9 and TRBJ2-7): DSGVTQTPKHLITATGQRVTLRCSPRSGDLSVYWYQQSLDQGLQFLIQYYNGEERAKGNILERFSAQQFPDLHSELNLSSLELGDSALYFCASSVSGTRDEQYFGPGTRLTVT.